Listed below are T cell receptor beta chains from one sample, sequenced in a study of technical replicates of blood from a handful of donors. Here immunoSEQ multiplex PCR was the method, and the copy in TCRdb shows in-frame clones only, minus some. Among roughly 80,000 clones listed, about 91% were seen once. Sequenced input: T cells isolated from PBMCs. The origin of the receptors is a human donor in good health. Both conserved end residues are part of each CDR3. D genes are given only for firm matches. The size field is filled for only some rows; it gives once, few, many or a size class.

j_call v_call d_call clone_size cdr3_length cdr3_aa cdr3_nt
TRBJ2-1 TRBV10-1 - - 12 CASSDRQNEQFF TGCGCCAGCAGTGACCGACAGAATGAGCAGTTCTTC
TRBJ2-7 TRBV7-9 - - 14 CASSVRQDWGEQYF TGTGCCAGCAGCGTTCGACAGGACTGGGGCGAGCAGTACTTC
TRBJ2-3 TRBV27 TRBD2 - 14 CASGSSGRRDTQYF TGTGCCAGCGGTTCTAGCGGGAGACGAGATACGCAGTATTTT
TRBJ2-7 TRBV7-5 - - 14 CVRSQTGTVYEQYF TGTGTCAGAAGCCAGACGGGGACAGTATACGAGCAGTACTTC
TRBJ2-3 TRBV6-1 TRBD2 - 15 CASSTTSESTDTQYF TGTGCCAGCTCTACCACTAGCGAGAGCACAGATACGCAGTATTTT
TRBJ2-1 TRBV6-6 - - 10 CATGSNEQFF TGTGCCACTGGCAGCAATGAGCAGTTCTTC
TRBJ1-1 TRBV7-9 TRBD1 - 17 CASSFGTGLGGDTEAFF TGTGCCAGCAGCTTCGGGACAGGGTTAGGAGGGGACACTGAAGCTTTCTTT
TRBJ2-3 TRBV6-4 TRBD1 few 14 CASSDSQGADTQYF TGTGCCAGCAGTGACTCACAGGGGGCAGATACGCAGTATTTT
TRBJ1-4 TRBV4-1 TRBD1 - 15 CASSQDWDRGGKLFF TGCGCCAGCAGCCAAGATTGGGACAGGGGAGGAAAACTGTTTTTT
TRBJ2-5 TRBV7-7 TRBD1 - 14 CASSLAGGQETQYF TGTGCTAGCAGCTTAGCAGGGGGACAAGAGACCCAGTACTTC
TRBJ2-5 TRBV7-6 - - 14 CASSLTDSQETQYF TGTGCCAGCAGCTTAACGGACAGCCAAGAGACCCAGTACTTC
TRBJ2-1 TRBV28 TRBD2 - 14 CASSLWGEGNEQFF TGTGCCAGCAGTTTATGGGGGGAGGGCAATGAGCAGTTCTTC
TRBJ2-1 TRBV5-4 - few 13 CASSFTGMNEQFF TGTGCCAGCAGCTTTACAGGGATGAATGAGCAGTTCTTC
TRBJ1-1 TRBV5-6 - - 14 CASSLQGGNTEAFF TGTGCCAGCAGCTTGCAGGGAGGGAACACTGAAGCTTTCTTT
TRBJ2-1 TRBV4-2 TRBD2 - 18 CASSQDRRTSGGYNEQFF TGTGCCAGCAGCCAGGACCGCCGGACTAGCGGGGGATACAATGAGCAGTTCTTC
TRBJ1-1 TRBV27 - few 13 CASSFGQSTEAFF TGTGCCAGCAGTTTCGGACAGTCCACTGAAGCTTTCTTT
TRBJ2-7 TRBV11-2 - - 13 CASSLVSAAGQYF TGTGCCAGCAGCTTAGTGAGCGCGGCCGGGCAGTACTTC
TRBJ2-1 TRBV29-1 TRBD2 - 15 CSVEGGLAGVGEQFF TGCAGCGTTGAAGGCGGACTAGCGGGAGTCGGTGAGCAGTTCTTC
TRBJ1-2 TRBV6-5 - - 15 CASSTGEHYNYGYTF TGTGCCAGCAGTACCGGAGAGCACTATAACTATGGCTACACCTTC
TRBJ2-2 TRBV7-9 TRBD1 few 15 CASSSLDRVSGELFF TGTGCCAGCAGCTCTTTGGACAGGGTCAGTGGGGAGCTGTTTTTT
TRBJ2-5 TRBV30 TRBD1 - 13 CAWNPGGGQTQYF TGTGCCTGGAACCCAGGGGGCGGACAGACCCAGTACTTC
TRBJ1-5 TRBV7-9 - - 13 CASSLQENQPQHF TGTGCCAGCAGCTTACAGGAAAATCAGCCCCAGCATTTT
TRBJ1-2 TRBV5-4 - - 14 CASSSELTGYGYTF TGTGCCAGCAGCTCGGAGCTTACAGGATATGGCTACACCTTC